Following are 17 T cell receptor beta chains from one sample sequenced in a study of identical twins. TCRdb ran MiXCR on the 5' RACE reads and lists one entry per CDR3 protein. Altogether roughly 690,000 distinct CDR3 sequences are present, 6% to 6.5% being singletons, with the ten largest covering 1.5% to 2%. Material for sequencing was naive T cells sorted from blood. These receptors were obtained from a man between 18 and 29 years old in good health.

A few counts support this clonotype. V and J are TRBV30 and TRBJ2-2; the match to TRBD1 covers 9 bases. Germline-derived CDR1 and CDR2 are GTSNPN and SVGIG (reference sequence). J was trimmed by 1 base and V by 1 base; bases with no gene match: 4. This CDR3 spans 16 amino acids. Here the CDR3 reads CAWSAPGQGNTGELFF. In DNA form, the CDR3 reads TGTGCCTGGAGTGCTCCGGGACAGGGGAACACCGGGGAGCTGTTTTTT.

This clonotype was recorded a few times. The V gene is TRBV11-2, the J gene TRBJ1-1; 8 nucleotides match TRBD1. The CDR3 length is 13 residues. J was trimmed by 12 bases and V by 8 bases; bases with no gene match: 14. The germline V gene encodes CDR1 SGHAT and CDR2 FQNNGV. The CDR3 protein is CASGMGQASGPFF. The CDR3 bases are TGTGCCAGCGGGATGGGACAGGCTAGCGGGCCTTTCTTT.

The gene calls are TRBV12-3 or TRBV12-4 and TRBJ2-1, with 11 nucleotides matching TRBD2. Trimming cost V 6 bases and J 5 bases; bases outside gene matches: 15. This CDR3 has 18 amino acids. The CDR3: CASSRRGVAGGYHNEQFF. The CDR3 DNA sequence: TGTGCCAGCAGCCGACGGGGGGTAGCGGGAGGGTACCACAATGAGCAGTTCTTC.

This clonotype showed up many times. The chain employs TRBV4-2 and TRBJ2-2; D is ambiguous. V was pared by 0 bases and J by 6 bases, with 11 bases between. CDR1 and CDR2 (germline): LGHNA, YNFKEQ. The CDR3 is 15 residues long. DNA for the CDR3: TGTGCCAGCAGCCAAGAACCAAAAGTTCCCGGGGAGCTGTTTTTT. Its protein is CASSQEPKVPGELFF.

V usage is TRBV30 and J usage is TRBJ1-1; perhaps TRBD1 as D (5 bases). The CDR3 totals 13 residues. The V and J ends lost 3 bases and 2 bases respectively, with 10 bases between them. Germline V gene sequence: CDR1 GTSNPN, CDR2 SVGIG (reference sequence). This CDR3 is CAWSQDSNTEAFF. In nucleotides, the CDR3 is TGTGCCTGGAGCCAAGACAGCAACACTGAAGCTTTCTTT.

This clonotype was counted between two and nine times. The V gene is TRBV6-1, the J gene TRBJ2-7, with 8 nucleotides matching TRBD1. Germline CDR1 and CDR2: MNHNS and SASEGT. There are 13 residues in the CDR3. V was clipped by 7 bases and J by 6 bases; unmatched bases: 8. The CDR3 here is CASKMTGELEQYF. The CDR3 bases are TGTGCCAGCAAGATGACAGGGGAACTCGAGCAGTACTTC.

The V gene is TRBV5-5, the J gene TRBJ1-1; TRBD1 agrees at 9 bases. Germline V CDR1 and CDR2: SGHKS, YYEKEE (reference sequence). V lost 4 bases and J lost 4; bases outside the gene matches: 8. The CDR3 is 15 residues long. The CDR3 protein is CASSEWTGARTEAFF. In DNA form, the CDR3 reads TGTGCCAGCAGCGAATGGACAGGGGCTCGCACTGAAGCTTTCTTT.

This clonotype turned up a few times. The chain uses TRBV3-1 and TRBJ1-5; D is undetermined. V was shortened by 3 bases and J by 5 bases, with 14 bases between the two germline ends. This CDR3 is built from 15 residues. CDR1 and CDR2 (germline): LGHDT, YNNKEL (reference sequence). The CDR3 loop is CASSQVLRPDQPQHF. The CDR3 nucleotides are TGTGCCAGCAGCCAGGTGCTCCGACCCGATCAGCCCCAGCATTTT.

This clonotype showed up many times. J is TRBJ2-5 and V is TRBV20-1; possibly TRBD1 for D (7 bases). Trimming pared 0 bases from V and 7 bases from J, leaving 27 bases between. The CDR3 is 18 residues long. The V gene's germline CDR1 is DFQATT and CDR2 SNEGSKA (reference sequence). In DNA, the CDR3 is TGCAGTGCTAGAGACAGTATACTCCAGGGGGGCCTCTCCTCGACCCAGTACTTC. This gives the protein CSARDSILQGGLSSTQYF.

This clonotype was counted a few times. This rearrangement joins TRBV6-6 to TRBJ2-5, with TRBD2 matching over 7 bases. The germline V gene encodes CDR1 MNHNY and CDR2 SVGAGI (reference sequence). The CDR3 is made up of 13 amino acids. Trimming at V came to 8 bases and at J to 2 bases, leaving 5 bases not matched to a gene. The CDR3, as DNA: TGTGCCAGCCGCCTAGCGGAACAAGAGACCCAGTACTTC. It is translated as CASRLAEQETQYF.

The table lists this clonotype with many counts. The rearrangement joins TRBV5-1 to TRBJ2-4; tentative D call: TRBD1 (6 bases). Germline V gene lookup returns CDR1 SGHRS and CDR2 YFSETQ. This CDR3 contains 16 residues. The V end was cut by 0 bases, the J end by 1 base, with 11 bases between. The DNA of the CDR3 is TGCGCCAGCAGCTTGGTTTACAGGGCGGCCAAAAACATTCAGTACTTC. Its protein is CASSLVYRAAKNIQYF.

This clonotype was counted at least ten times. The rearrangement links TRBV12-3 or TRBV12-4 to TRBJ1-5; D call uncertain. The CDR3 loop spans 12 amino acids. Trimming cost V 1 base and J 6 bases, with 4 bases left between them. CDR3 bases: TGTGCCAGCAGTTTAGGGATTCAGCCCCAGCATTTT. It is translated as CASSLGIQPQHF.

This clonotype was seen at least ten times. This chain links TRBV24-1 with TRBJ2-5, with TRBD1 as a possible D gene (8 bases). The V and J ends lost 7 bases and 5 bases respectively, with 37 bases between them. This CDR3 contains 21 residues. Germline assignment: CDR1 KGHDR and CDR2 SFDVKD. The CDR3 reads CATSIDVRIGTGLGREETQYF. CDR3 coding DNA: TGTGCCACCAGCATCGACGTACGGATCGGGACAGGATTGGGGCGGGAGGAGACCCAGTACTTC.

This clonotype was seen at least ten times. This chain uses TRBV12-3 or TRBV12-4 with TRBJ1-1; D possibly corresponds to TRBD1 (6 bases). The length of the CDR3 is 14 residues. V shed 8 bases and J shed 3 bases, with 16 bases lying between them. The CDR3 nucleotides are TGTGCCAGCGCCTCCCTCGCAGGGGACACTGAAGCTTTCTTT. Residues: CASASLAGDTEAFF.

J is TRBJ1-1 and V is TRBV13; D gene uncertain. Germline V CDR1 and CDR2: PRHDT, FYEKMQ (reference sequence). The V gene lost 2 bases and the J gene lost 4 bases, with 11 bases spanning the gap. The CDR3 is made up of 14 amino acids. The CDR3 nucleotides are TGTGCCAGCAGCTTAACGGATAGAAGCACTGAAGCTTTCTTT. The encoded protein is CASSLTDRSTEAFF.

This clonotype was counted many times. The chain couples TRBV27 to TRBJ1-1; 8 bases are a match to TRBD1. J lost 4 bases, V lost 6 bases, and 7 bases had no gene match. The CDR3 is 14 residues long. The V gene's germline CDR1 is MNHEY and CDR2 SMNVEV (reference sequence). As DNA, the CDR3 is TGTGCCAGCAGCCGACAGGGGAGAGGCACTGAAGCTTTCTTT. Translation gives CASSRQGRGTEAFF.

Many counts were recorded for this clonotype. The V call is TRBV5-5, the J call TRBJ2-7; D remains ambiguous. The CDR3 length is 14 residues. Trimming removed 4 bases at V and 0 bases at J, with 11 bases between. The germline CDR1 and CDR2 sequences are SGHKS and YYEKEE (reference sequence). CDR3 DNA: TGTGCCAGCAGCCCTGACACCTTCTCCTACGAGCAGTACGTC. This gives the protein CASSPDTFSYEQYV.